The next 20 T cell receptor beta chains were all read from a single sample in a study of T cells after yellow fever vaccination. One entry per CDR3 protein, called by TCRdb with MiXCR from the 5' RACE reads. This table holds under 300,000 distinct CDR3 sequences, less than 7.5% found once. This specimen consisted of CD4+ T cells sorted from PBMCs, obtained on the day of the yellow fever booster vaccination. The receptor source for this set is a man aged 25 to 45 who received the YFV17D yellow fever vaccine.

This rearrangement joins TRBV20-1 to TRBJ2-5; 8 bases are shared with TRBD2. The CDR3 has 13 amino acids. Germline V gene lookup returns CDR1 DFQATT and CDR2 SNEGSKA (reference sequence). The junction had 8 bases not matched to a gene; V was cut back by 6 bases and J by 5 bases. CDR3 in amino acids: CSATGGAGETQYF. Written as DNA, the CDR3 is TGCAGTGCCACCGGGGGGGCGGGGGAGACCCAGTACTTC.

The chain combines TRBV7-2 with TRBJ2-1, with 11 bases fitting TRBD2. The length of the CDR3 is 16 residues. Germline CDR1 reads SGHTA; CDR2 reads FQGNSA. V lost 0 bases, J lost 9 bases, and 7 bases stayed unmatched. The CDR3 DNA reads TGTGCCAGCAGCTTAGCAGCACTAGCGGGAGTAATTGAGCAGTTCTTC. Translation: CASSLAALAGVIEQFF.

This clonotype was detected only a few times. This chain uses TRBV5-1 with TRBJ2-7, with 7 bases lining up with TRBD1. The CDR3 runs 15 residues. J was trimmed by 0 bases and V by 0 bases; bases with no gene match: 3. Germline V gene lookup returns CDR1 SGHRS and CDR2 YFSETQ. The CDR3 DNA reads as TGCGCCAGCAGCTTGGGCCGGGACAGCTCCTACGAGCAGTACTTC. This sequence encodes CASSLGRDSSYEQYF.

This clonotype was recorded at least ten times. The chain links TRBV18 to TRBJ2-3, with D perhaps assigned TRBD1 or TRBD2 (6 bases each). Per germline, CDR1 KGHSH and CDR2 LQKENI. Trimming took 6 bases from V and 4 from J, leaving 17 bases between them. This CDR3 region has 15 residues. The CDR3 loop reads CASSQGGFGSDTQYF. For the CDR3, the DNA is TGTGCCAGCTCCCAAGGGGGGTTTGGCTCAGATACGCAGTATTTT.

This clonotype showed up just a few times. The CDR3 is CASSELRGVVEQFF. The CDR3, as DNA: TGTGCCAGCAGTGAGTTAAGGGGGGTAGTTGAGCAGTTCTTC. The rearrangement uses TRBV25-1 and TRBJ2-1; D is tentatively TRBD1 or TRBD2 (6 bases each). CDR3 size: 14 residues. V was pared by 3 bases and J by 9 bases, with 15 bases between. CDR1 MGHDK and CDR2 SYGVNS come from the germline V gene.

This clonotype was seen more than once but under ten times. This rearrangement joins TRBV2 to TRBJ2-3; TRBD2 is a possible D gene (6 bases). The CDR3 spans 13 residues. Germline loops: CDR1 SNHLY, CDR2 FYNNEI. V lost 11 bases, J lost 2 bases, and 14 bases lay in between. CDR3: CAGEPGDTDTQYF. CDR3 nucleotides: TGTGCCGGAGAGCCGGGGGACACAGATACGCAGTATTTT.

This clonotype was detected a few times. The chain recombines TRBV7-2 with TRBJ2-7; D may be TRBD1 (5 bases). Trimming removed 4 bases at V and 0 bases at J, with 10 bases between. Germline V gives CDR1 SGHTA, CDR2 FQGNSA. CDR3 length: 14 amino acids. This CDR3 reads CASSWGPISYEQYF. Written as DNA, the CDR3 is TGTGCCAGCAGCTGGGGCCCCATCTCCTACGAGCAGTACTTC. Filled out from reference TRBV7-2 and TRBJ2-7, the complete variable domain reads GAGVSQSPSNKVTEKGKDVELRCDPISGHTALYWYRQSLGQGLEFLIYFQGNSAPDKSGLPSDRFSAERTGGSVSTLTIQRTQQEDSAVYLCASSWGPISYEQYFGPGTRLTVT.

The V and J genes are TRBV6-5 and TRBJ1-1; D is undetermined. CDR3 size: 15 residues. The germline V gene has CDR1 MNHEY and CDR2 SVGAGI. The ends were cut back, 2 bases at V and 0 bases at J, with 10 bases in the middle. In DNA, the CDR3 is TGTGCCAGCAGTTACCCACAGCAGATGAACACTGAAGCTTTCTTT. This encodes CASSYPQQMNTEAFF.

This clonotype has just a few counts. V is TRBV5-1 and J is TRBJ2-5; TRBD2 matches 13 bases. The germline gives CDR1 SGHRS, CDR2 YFSETQ. The CDR3 runs to 16 residues. V dropped 1 base and J dropped 5; count of bases not matched to a gene: 5. The CDR3 DNA reads as TGCGCCAGCAGCTTGAGGACTAGCGGGAGTATGGAGACCCAGTACTTC. Protein sequence: CASSLRTSGSMETQYF.

This clonotype has at least ten counts. The J gene is TRBJ2-1, the V gene TRBV10-1; 7 nucleotides match TRBD2. The CDR3 runs to 15 residues. After removal of 2 bases from V and 9 bases from J, the junction contained 10 bases not matched to a gene. Germline assignment: CDR1 WNHNN and CDR2 SYGVQD (reference sequence). The CDR3 here is CASSEMGREKVEQFF. The CDR3 region has the DNA TGCGCCAGCAGTGAGATGGGGCGGGAGAAGGTTGAGCAGTTCTTC.

This clonotype has a count of ten or more. The chain couples TRBV7-2 to TRBJ2-1, with D tentatively TRBD2 (5 bases). V shed 4 bases and J shed 3 bases, with 10 bases lying between them. The length of the CDR3 is 14 residues. Germline V CDR1 and CDR2: SGHTA, FQGNSA. Written as DNA, the CDR3 is TGTGCCAGCAGCTCCCGGGGTCTCTACAATGAGCAGTTCTTC. The encoded protein is CASSSRGLYNEQFF.

This clonotype has just a few counts. The gene calls are TRBV11-2 and TRBJ2-6; D call uncertain. V dropped 8 bases and J dropped 4 bases, with 9 bases sitting between them. The CDR3 contains 13 residues. Germline values: CDR1 SGHAT, CDR2 FQNNGV. The CDR3 loop is CASGLAGANVLTF. In nucleotides, the CDR3 is TGTGCCAGCGGGTTGGCGGGGGCCAACGTCCTGACTTTC.

This clonotype was seen repeatedly, ten times or more. The CDR3 bases are TGCGCCAGCAGCCAAGATACAGGGTGGAGTTACACCGGGGAGCTGTTTTTT. Translating it yields CASSQDTGWSYTGELFF. This chain uses TRBV4-3 with TRBJ2-2; D may be TRBD1 (6 bases). V gave up 0 bases and J gave up 3 bases, with 14 bases separating them. The CDR3 has 17 amino acids. Germline CDR1 LGHNA, CDR2 YSLEER.

V and J are TRBV5-6 and TRBJ2-3; no clear D gene. The V and J ends lost 0 bases and 2 bases respectively, with 22 bases between them. Germline V gene lookup returns CDR1 SGHDT and CDR2 YYEEEE. The CDR3 runs 19 residues. CDR3: CASSLEGNLQLSHTDTQYF. The CDR3 bases are TGTGCCAGCAGCTTGGAAGGAAACCTACAGCTAAGCCACACAGATACGCAGTATTTT.

The chain employs TRBV5-1 and TRBJ2-2, with 10 bases fitting TRBD2. The CDR3 extends over 14 amino acids. The germline CDR1 and CDR2 sequences are SGHRS and YFSETQ. J lost 2 bases, V lost 9 bases, and 4 bases had no gene match. CDR3 protein: CATGTSANTGELFF. The DNA for the CDR3 is TGCGCCACCGGGACTAGCGCTAACACCGGGGAGCTGTTTTTT. Looking up the rest from reference TRBV5-1 and TRBJ2-2 gives the full variable domain: KAGVTQTPRYLIKTRGQQVTLSCSPISGHRSVSWYQQTPGQGLQFLFEYFSETQRNKGNFPGRFSGRQFSNSRSEMNVSTLELGDSALYLCATGTSANTGELFFGEGSRLTVL.

This clonotype has only a few counts. The chain is built from TRBV6-5 and TRBJ2-7, with 7 bases identical to TRBD2. The length of the CDR3 is 16 residues. The junction had 14 bases not matched to a gene; V was cut back by 2 bases and J by 7 bases. Germline CDR1 and CDR2: MNHEY and SVGAGI. CDR3 in amino acids: CASSYTGLIEAREQYF. The CDR3 bases are TGTGCCAGCAGTTACACGGGACTAATAGAGGCTCGGGAGCAGTACTTC.

The chain links TRBV7-2 to TRBJ2-5, with a weak D call TRBD1 (6 bases). Per the germline V gene, CDR1 is SGHTA and CDR2 is FQGNSA. The V end was cut by 5 bases, the J end by 5 bases, with 15 bases between. This CDR3 is 14 amino acids long. The CDR3 DNA is TGTGCCAGCAGCCTACCCGGGACATGGGAGACCCAGTACTTC. Protein sequence: CASSLPGTWETQYF.

This clonotype was detected many times. J is TRBJ2-7 and V is TRBV18, with 9 bases matching TRBD2. Per germline, CDR1 KGHSH and CDR2 LQKENI. Trimming removed 0 bases from V and 0 bases from J; junction bases left unmatched: 9. The CDR3 runs to 18 residues. CDR3: CASSPPLAGHDHSYEQYF. CDR3 sequence (DNA): TGTGCCAGCTCACCACCACTAGCGGGCCATGACCACTCCTACGAGCAGTACTTC. The entire variable domain, with the rest obtained from reference TRBV18 and TRBJ2-7, is as follows: NAGVMQNPRHLVRRRGQEARLRCSPMKGHSHVYWYRQLPEEGLKFMVYLQKENIIDESGMPKERFSAEFPKEGPSILRIQQVVRGDSAAYFCASSPPLAGHDHSYEQYFGPGTRLTVT.

This clonotype appeared a few times. This sequence joins TRBV6-1 and TRBJ1-2, with D possibly being TRBD1 (6 bases). The germline V and J ends were trimmed by 6 bases and 0 bases, with 14 bases remaining between them. CDR1 and CDR2 (germline): MNHNS, SASEGT. This CDR3 region has 15 residues. CDR3 nucleotides: TGTGCCAGCAGCCAACAGGGAATGGCTAACTATGGCTACACCTTC. Its protein product is CASSQQGMANYGYTF.

Only a few counts were recorded for this clonotype. The rearrangement uses TRBV20-1 and TRBJ1-5, with TRBD1 matching over 7 bases. From germline, CDR1 is DFQATT and CDR2 SNEGSKA (reference sequence). This CDR3 is 13 amino acids long. Germline trimming cut 3 bases from V and 6 bases from J; bases unmatched to any gene: 5. The CDR3 DNA sequence: TGCAGTGCTAGTGGTAGGGGGCTTCAGCCCCAGCATTTT. Protein sequence: CSASGRGLQPQHF.